These 7 T cell receptor beta chains came from one sample sequenced in a study of blood T cells in healthy people across ages. Sample-barcoded 5' priming and a J-beta primer mix drove a second PCR of roughly 7 to 11 cycles. TCRdb re-derived calls from the 5' RACE reads in MiXCR, one entry per CDR3 protein. Of hundreds of thousands of distinct CDR3 sequences in the sample, 45% to 50% were seen once. Sample: blood. The receptors here all came from a woman aged 55-75 years in good health.

The rearrangement links TRBV20-1 to TRBJ2-5; no clear D. The CDR3 length is 11 residues. The germline CDR1 and CDR2 sequences are DFQATT and SNEGSKA (reference sequence). The V and J ends lost 3 bases and 11 bases respectively, with 13 bases between them. The CDR3: CSASSKNEQYF. The CDR3 nucleotides are TGCAGTGCTAGTTCTAAAAATGAGCAGTACTTC.

This chain links TRBV20-1 with TRBJ1-2; D is ambiguous. The CDR3 consists of 16 residues. Per germline, CDR1 DFQATT and CDR2 SNEGSKA (reference sequence). V shed 5 bases and J shed 4 bases, with 23 bases lying between them. For the CDR3, the DNA is TGCAGTGCTCCTCCCCCATCGCAGGCCACCACCTATGGCTACACCTTC. Its protein product is CSAPPPSQATTYGYTF.

The chain has TRBV28 and TRBJ2-5; TRBD1 or TRBD2 may be the D gene (5 bases each). Trimming pared 6 bases from V and 2 bases from J, leaving 19 bases between. The CDR3 loop spans 16 amino acids. Germline CDR1 and CDR2: MDHEN and SYDVKM. The CDR3 loop is CASRPTRGRGQETQYF. The CDR3 DNA sequence: TGTGCCAGCAGGCCTACACGGGGCAGAGGGCAAGAGACCCAGTACTTC.

The chain recombines TRBV6-6 with TRBJ2-3; TRBD2 might be the D (6 bases). The CDR3 spans 16 residues. In germline, CDR1 is MNHNY, CDR2 SVGAGI (reference sequence). V lost 8 bases to trimming and J lost 4 bases, with 22 bases between them. The CDR3 DNA is TGTGCCAGCCGACCTAGTAACGGGCTAGCGCCAGATACGCAGTATTTT. Translation gives CASRPSNGLAPDTQYF.

The chain has TRBV11-2 and TRBJ2-3; D gene unclear. Between the trimmed V and J ends, which lost 0 bases and 8 bases, there was a span of 3 bases. This CDR3 region has 11 residues. Germline CDR1 reads SGHAT; CDR2 reads FQNNGV. The CDR3 protein is CASSLEVTQYF. The CDR3 coding sequence is TGTGCCAGCAGCTTAGAAGTTACGCAGTATTTT.

About this clonotype itself: The junction shows a germline mismatch at one end, possibly a read error. The genes are TRBV15 and TRBJ2-4; D gene uncertain. CDR3 size: 12 residues. Germline V gives CDR1 LNHNV, CDR2 YYDKDF (reference sequence). Here the CDR3 reads CATSGDGGIQYF. Here the CDR3 DNA reads TGTGCCACCAGCGGAGACGGTGGCATTCAGTACTTC.

The chain is built from TRBV3-1 and TRBJ1-2, with 8 bases fitting TRBD1. The length of the CDR3 is 14 residues. Germline-derived CDR1 and CDR2 are LGHDT and YNNKEL (reference sequence). Trimming cost V 6 bases and J 3 bases; bases outside gene matches: 6. CDR3 nucleotide sequence: TGTGCCAGCAGGGACGGACAGGGTCACTATGGCTACACCTTC. It is translated as CASRDGQGHYGYTF.